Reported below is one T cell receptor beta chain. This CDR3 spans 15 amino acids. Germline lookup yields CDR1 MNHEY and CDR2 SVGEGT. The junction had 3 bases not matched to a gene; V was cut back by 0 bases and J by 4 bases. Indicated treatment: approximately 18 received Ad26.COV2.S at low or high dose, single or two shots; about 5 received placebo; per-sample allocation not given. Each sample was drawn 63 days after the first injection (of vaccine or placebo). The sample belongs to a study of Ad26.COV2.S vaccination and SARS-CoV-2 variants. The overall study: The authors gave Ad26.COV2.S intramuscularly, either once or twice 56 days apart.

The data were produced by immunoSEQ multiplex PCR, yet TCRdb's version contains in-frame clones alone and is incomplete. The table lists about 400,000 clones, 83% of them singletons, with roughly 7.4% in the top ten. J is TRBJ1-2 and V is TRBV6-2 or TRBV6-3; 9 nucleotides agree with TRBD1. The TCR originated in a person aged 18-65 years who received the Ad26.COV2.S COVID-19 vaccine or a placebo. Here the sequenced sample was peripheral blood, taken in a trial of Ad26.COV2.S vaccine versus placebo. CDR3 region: CASSYSAGQGYGYTF. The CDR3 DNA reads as TGTGCCAGCAGTTACTCCGCGGGACAGGGCTATGGCTACACCTTC.